Listed here are 32 T cell receptor beta chains from one sample, sequenced in a study of blood T cell repertoires in COVID-19. Sequencing used immunoSEQ multiplex PCR; TCRdb keeps in-frame clones, though not all of them. Of approximately 210,000 clones in the sample, 82% were seen once. The sequencing input was PBMCs or T cells enriched from blood (not recorded which). The receptors were gathered from a man in his forties who had recovered from COVID-19.

V is TRBV6-2 or TRBV6-3 and J is TRBJ1-1; TRBD1 might be the D (5 bases). Trimming pared 3 bases from V and 3 bases from J, leaving 23 bases between. Per germline, CDR1 MNHEY and CDR2 SVGEGT. CDR3 size: 18 residues. The CDR3 DNA reads TGTGCCAGCAGTTATTGGGGGGGTTCTTCAGAATTTGACACTGAAGCTTTCTTT. Protein: CASSYWGGSSEFDTEAFF.

The chain uses TRBV29-1 and TRBJ2-7; 7 nucleotides agree with TRBD2. Germline lookup yields CDR1 SQVTM and CDR2 ANQGSEA. V shed 3 bases, J shed 3 bases, and the junction held 8 bases outside the gene matches. The CDR3 sequence is 14 residues long. The CDR3: CSVDTAGVRYEQYF. In DNA form, the CDR3 reads TGCAGCGTTGACACCGCGGGAGTACGCTACGAGCAGTACTTC.

J is TRBJ2-7 and V is TRBV2; 8 bases are shared with TRBD2. The length of the CDR3 is 18 residues. J lost 2 bases, V lost 4 bases, and 16 bases had no gene match. From germline, CDR1 is SNHLY and CDR2 FYNNEI. The CDR3 DNA is TGTGCCAGCAGTGTGTGGGCACTAGCGGCTGGTTCGGCCTACGAGCAGTACTTC. The encoded protein is CASSVWALAAGSAYEQYF.

The V gene is TRBV4-3, the J gene TRBJ1-6; the match to TRBD1 covers 10 bases. The V and J ends lost 5 bases and 6 bases, in that order; junction bases with no gene match: 4. CDR1 is LGHNA and CDR2 is YSLEER in the germline V gene. This CDR3 spans 15 amino acids. CDR3 DNA sequence: TGCGCCAGCAGCAGACAGGGGGCATCTAATTCACCCCTCCACTTT. This sequence encodes CASSRQGASNSPLHF.

The rearrangement uses TRBV4-1 and TRBJ1-4; D uncertain. This CDR3 has 15 residues. The germline CDR1 and CDR2 sequences are MGHRA and YSYEKL. Trimming removed 5 bases at V and 7 bases at J, with 17 bases between. CDR3 region: CASSLLEGWGEKLFF. Here the CDR3 DNA reads TGCGCCAGCAGCTTGTTAGAGGGATGGGGTGAAAAACTGTTTTTT.

The chain has TRBV6-5 and TRBJ2-2; 9 nucleotides align to TRBD1. V trimming: 6 bases; J trimming: 4 bases; junction bases outside the gene matches: 3. The CDR3 runs to 14 residues. CDR1 and CDR2 (germline): MNHEY, SVGAGI. DNA of the CDR3: TGTGCCAGCAGGGGGACAGGGTTCACCGGGGAGCTGTTTTTT. Translated: CASRGTGFTGELFF.

V usage is TRBV4-2 and J usage is TRBJ2-1; TRBD2 aligns across 9 bases. Germline CDR1 is LGHNA and CDR2 is YNFKEQ. This CDR3 has 16 residues. V was pared by 4 bases and J by 4 bases, with 8 bases of the junction left unmatched. The CDR3 sequence is CASSPTSGGGYNEQFF. The CDR3 DNA reads TGTGCCAGCAGCCCGACTAGCGGCGGGGGGTACAATGAGCAGTTCTTC.

J is TRBJ2-6 and V is TRBV7-2; D not resolved. The V and J ends lost 11 bases and 0 bases respectively, with 8 bases between them. The CDR3 has 13 amino acids. Germline V gene sequence: CDR1 SGHTA, CDR2 FQGNSA. The chain's CDR3 is CAVAISGANVLTF. The CDR3 nucleotides are TGTGCCGTAGCAATCTCTGGGGCCAACGTCCTGACTTTC.

This rearrangement joins TRBV6-2 or TRBV6-3 to TRBJ2-5; 16 bases fit TRBD2. The CDR3 spans 17 residues. V gave up 5 bases and J gave up 5 bases; unmatched junction bases: 8. CDR1 is MNHEY, CDR2 SVGEGT, per germline. In DNA, the CDR3 is TGTGCCAGCAGTAGACCCGGGACTAGCGGGAGGGAGGAGACCCAGTACTTC. This gives the protein CASSRPGTSGREETQYF.

J is TRBJ1-1 and V is TRBV29-1; D is possibly TRBD1 (5 bases). The V and J ends lost 4 bases and 0 bases respectively, with 21 bases between them. The germline V gene has CDR1 SQVTM and CDR2 ANQGSEA. The CDR3 covers 17 residues. The CDR3 sequence: CSVVYLGGTRLNTEAFF. CDR3 sequence (DNA): TGCAGCGTTGTGTACTTGGGAGGGACTCGACTGAACACTGAAGCTTTCTTT.

V gene TRBV28 combines with J gene TRBJ1-2; 11 bases map to TRBD1. The germline CDR1 and CDR2 sequences are MDHEN and SYDVKM. V shed 7 bases and J 5 bases; nucleotides not matched to a gene: 6. The CDR3 runs 14 residues. The DNA for the CDR3 is TGTGCCAGCACCCGGGACAGGGGGTTGTATGGCTACACCTTC. Its translation: CASTRDRGLYGYTF.

The V gene is TRBV5-4, the J gene TRBJ2-3, with D perhaps matching TRBD2 (6 bases). The CDR3 totals 15 residues. The germline CDR1 and CDR2 sequences are SGHNT and YYREEE (reference sequence). Trimming stripped 2 bases from V and 4 bases from J, with 14 bases between. CDR3 nucleotide sequence: TGTGCCAGCAGCTTCGGAGGGCGAACGGCAGATACGCAGTATTTT. It yields the protein CASSFGGRTADTQYF.

In this sample, this clone turned up once. Additional DNA sequences in this sample encode the identical CDR3. This chain joins TRBV7-2 and TRBJ1-5; no definite D call. Trimming left V 2 bases short and J 6 bases short, with 5 bases between. Per the germline V gene, CDR1 is SGHTA and CDR2 is FQGNSA. This CDR3 contains 12 residues. The CDR3: CASSLRGQPQHF. DNA for the CDR3: TGTGCCAGCAGCTTACGGGGTCAGCCCCAGCATTTT. Combining the CDR3 with reference TRBV7-2 and TRBJ1-5 gives the whole variable domain GAGVSQSPSNKVTEKGKDVELRCDPISGHTALYWYRQSLGQGLEFLIYFQGNSAPDKSGLPSDRFSAERTGGSVSTLTIQRTQQEDSAVYLCASSLRGQPQHFGDGTRLSIL.

J is TRBJ2-3 and V is TRBV18; perhaps TRBD1 as D (5 bases). The CDR3 is 17 amino acids. Trimming removed 2 bases at V and 0 bases at J, with 15 bases between. The V gene's germline CDR1 is KGHSH and CDR2 LQKENI. CDR3 in DNA: TGTGCCAGCTCACCAACAATCAGGGCCTCTAGCACAGATACGCAGTATTTT. Translated: CASSPTIRASSTDTQYF.

This chain connects TRBV28 to TRBJ1-4; D may be TRBD1 (5 bases). The length of the CDR3 is 14 residues. The V gene's germline CDR1 is MDHEN and CDR2 SYDVKM. The V gene lost 7 bases and the J gene lost 10 bases, with 19 bases spanning the gap. CDR3 loop: CASKVSHGGGKLFF. The CDR3 bases are TGTGCCAGCAAAGTATCCCATGGGGGGGGAAAACTGTTTTTT.

This rearrangement joins TRBV6-5 to TRBJ1-5; D not resolved. CDR3 length equals 16 residues. Trimming left V 0 bases short and J 6 bases short, with 15 bases between. Germline lookup yields CDR1 MNHEY and CDR2 SVGAGI. The CDR3 loop is CASSYSRPAGGQPQHF. The DNA of the CDR3 is TGTGCCAGCAGTTACTCCAGGCCGGCGGGTGGTCAGCCCCAGCATTTT.

The chain recombines TRBV6-4 with TRBJ1-5; tentatively, D is TRBD1 (5 bases). The germline gives CDR1 MRHNA, CDR2 SNTAGT. V was shortened by 5 bases and J by 7 bases, with 12 bases between the two germline ends. The CDR3 is 13 amino acids. This CDR3 is CASSRQIGQPQHF. The CDR3 DNA sequence: TGTGCCAGCAGTCGACAGATAGGGCAGCCCCAGCATTTT.

The chain couples TRBV5-8 to TRBJ2-3; D gene uncertain. The V gene's germline CDR1 is SGHTS and CDR2 YDEGEE. This CDR3 has 13 residues. V lost 2 bases and J 4 bases, leaving 8 bases between the germline ends. CDR3 coding DNA: TGTGCCAGCAGCTTATCCCCCTCAGATACGCAGTATTTT. This gives the protein CASSLSPSDTQYF.

Comment on this clone: Other DNA sequences within the sample encode an identical CDR3. The chain combines TRBV11-3 with TRBJ1-1; possibly TRBD1 for D (5 bases). The germline V gene has CDR1 SGHNT and CDR2 YENEEA. V gave up 1 base and J gave up 2 bases, with 8 bases separating them. The CDR3 has 14 residues. The DNA of the CDR3 is TGTGCCAGCAGCTTAGGGGGCCAAAACACTGAAGCTTTCTTT. Residues: CASSLGGQNTEAFF.

This rearrangement joins TRBV24-1 to TRBJ2-1, with 8 bases fitting TRBD2. Germline-derived CDR1 and CDR2 are KGHDR and SFDVKD. CDR3 length: 15 amino acids. The trim removed 2 bases at V and 5 bases at J, leaving 4 bases unmatched. The CDR3 coding sequence is TGTGCCACCAGTGATTGGGCGGGAGGAGACAATGAGCAGTTCTTC. This gives the protein CATSDWAGGDNEQFF.

The genes are TRBV10-3 and TRBJ2-5, with TRBD1 identical over 8 bases. The CDR3 has 15 residues. The V and J ends lost 2 bases and 4 bases, in that order; junction bases with no gene match: 6. The germline V gene has CDR1 ENHRY and CDR2 SYGVKD. This CDR3 is CAISEGTGALETQYF. DNA for the CDR3: TGTGCCATCAGTGAGGGGACAGGAGCACTAGAGACCCAGTACTTC.

This chain links TRBV29-1 with TRBJ2-7, with D tentatively TRBD2 (5 bases). V lost 0 bases to trimming and J lost 1 base, with 7 bases between them. CDR1 and CDR2 (germline): SQVTM, ANQGSEA. The CDR3 sequence is 13 residues long. DNA of the CDR3: TGCAGCGTTGAAGATAGCGTATCCTACGAGCAGTACTTC. As protein: CSVEDSVSYEQYF.

This sequence joins TRBV7-9 and TRBJ2-5; 12 positions match TRBD2. The CDR3 loop spans 14 amino acids. Trimming took 5 bases from V and 4 from J; bases not matched to a gene: 2. CDR1 SEHNR and CDR2 FQNEAQ come from the germline V gene (reference sequence). The CDR3 region has the DNA TGTGCCAGCAGCGCGGGACTAGCGGGAGAGACCCAGTACTTC. As protein: CASSAGLAGETQYF.

This clone was seen just once. This chain links TRBV11-2 with TRBJ2-1; TRBD1 aligns across 7 bases. The J segment lost 7 bases and the V segment lost 5 bases, leaving 11 bases of the junction unmatched. There are 15 residues in the CDR3. Per the germline V gene, CDR1 is SGHAT and CDR2 is FQNNGV. CDR3 in amino acids: CASSKGADIGNEQFF. The CDR3, as DNA: TGTGCCAGCAGCAAGGGGGCGGACATCGGGAATGAGCAGTTCTTC.

The V and J genes are TRBV29-1 and TRBJ2-7, with a possible D match to TRBD1 (5 bases). Germline V CDR1 and CDR2: SQVTM, ANQGSEA. The CDR3 extends over 12 amino acids. V was trimmed by 0 bases and J by 10 bases, leaving 13 bases between them. The CDR3 sequence is CSVEDQGAGQYF. CDR3 nucleotide sequence: TGCAGCGTTGAAGATCAAGGGGCCGGCCAGTACTTC.

This rearrangement joins TRBV19 to TRBJ2-1; 7 bases agree with TRBD1. Germline lookup yields CDR1 LNHDA and CDR2 SQIVND (reference sequence). With 8 bases clipped from V and 1 base from J, the junction kept 5 bases outside the gene matches. The CDR3 consists of 14 residues. CDR3 sequence reads: CASGQVKSYNEQFF. The CDR3 nucleotides read TGTGCCAGTGGACAGGTCAAATCCTACAATGAGCAGTTCTTC. The whole variable domain, filled in from reference TRBV19 and TRBJ2-1, reads DGGITQSPKYLFRKEGQNVTLSCEQNLNHDAMYWYRQDPGQGLRLIYYSQIVNDFQKGDIAEGYSVSREKKESFPLTVTSAQKNPTAFYLCASGQVKSYNEQFFGPGTRLTVL.

The genes are TRBV7-3 and TRBJ1-4; 8 bases are a match to TRBD1. V lost 5 bases to trimming and J lost 6 bases; unmatched junction nucleotides: 11. CDR1 is SGHTA and CDR2 is FQGTGA in the germline V gene. The CDR3 has 16 amino acids. CDR3 in amino acids: CASSPRGDRGYEKLFF. The CDR3 coding sequence is TGTGCCAGCAGCCCTAGGGGCGACAGGGGTTATGAAAAACTGTTTTTT.

The chain recombines TRBV6-2 or TRBV6-3 with TRBJ1-2; D is possibly TRBD1 (6 bases). V was pared by 6 bases and J by 9 bases, with 14 bases between. Germline CDR1 and CDR2: MNHEY and SVGEGT. This CDR3 has 12 residues. For the CDR3, the DNA is TGTGCCAGCAGCTCAACAGGGAGTAGCTACACCTTC. Translated: CASSSTGSSYTF.

This chain joins TRBV29-1 and TRBJ1-1; D ambiguous. CDR1 is SQVTM, CDR2 ANQGSEA, per germline. Trimming took off 0 bases at V and 12 bases at J, with 14 bases between the two ends. This CDR3 is 12 amino acids long. DNA of the CDR3: TGCAGCGTTGAAGATCGCGGCATGAATACTTTCTTT. It is translated as CSVEDRGMNTFF.

The chain employs TRBV18 and TRBJ1-1; no firm D call. Germline lookup yields CDR1 KGHSH and CDR2 LQKENI. V dropped 3 bases and J dropped 6 bases, with 17 bases sitting between them. The CDR3 loop spans 15 amino acids. CDR3 sequence reads: CASSPPNRADSEAFF. As DNA, the CDR3 is TGTGCCAGCTCACCTCCCAACCGGGCGGACTCTGAAGCTTTCTTT.

The chain couples TRBV9 to TRBJ2-1; 11 nucleotides agree with TRBD2. This CDR3 comprises 18 residues. Germline-derived CDR1 and CDR2 are SGDLS and YYNGEE. J lost 0 bases, V lost 3 bases, and 8 bases had no gene match. CDR3 sequence: CASSALAGGQSSYNEQFF. The CDR3 DNA is TGTGCCAGCAGCGCATTAGCGGGAGGGCAGAGCTCCTACAATGAGCAGTTCTTC.

The V and J genes are TRBV24-1 and TRBJ2-6, with TRBD2 as a possible D gene (6 bases). The CDR3 runs to 16 residues. V lost 3 bases to trimming and J lost 0 bases, with 8 bases between them. CDR1 is KGHDR, CDR2 SFDVKD, per germline. CDR3 residues: CATSDGGSSGANVLTF. The DNA of the CDR3 is TGTGCCACCAGTGATGGGGGGAGCTCTGGGGCCAACGTCCTGACTTTC.